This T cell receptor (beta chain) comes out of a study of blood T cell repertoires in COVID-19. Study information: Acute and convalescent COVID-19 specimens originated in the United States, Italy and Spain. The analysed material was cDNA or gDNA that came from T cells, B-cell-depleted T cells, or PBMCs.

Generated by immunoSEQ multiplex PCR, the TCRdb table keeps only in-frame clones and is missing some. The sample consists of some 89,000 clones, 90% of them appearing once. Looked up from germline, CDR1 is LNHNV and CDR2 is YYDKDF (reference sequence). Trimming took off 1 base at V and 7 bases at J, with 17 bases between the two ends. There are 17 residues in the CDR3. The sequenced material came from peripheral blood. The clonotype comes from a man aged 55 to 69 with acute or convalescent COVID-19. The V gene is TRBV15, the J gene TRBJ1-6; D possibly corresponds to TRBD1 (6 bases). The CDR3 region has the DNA TGTGCCACCAGCAGAGTCGTAGGGGGATTCAGGAATTCACCCCTCCACTTT. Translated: CATSRVVGGFRNSPLHF. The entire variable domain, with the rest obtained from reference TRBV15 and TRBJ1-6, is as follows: DAMVIQNPRYQVTQFGKPVTLSCSQTLNHNVMYWYQQKSSQAPKLLFHYYDKDFNNEADTPDNFQSRRPNTSFCFLDIRSPGLGDTAMYLCATSRVVGGFRNSPLHFGNGTRLTVT.